This T cell receptor (beta chain) originates from a study of T cell changes during pregnancy in multiple sclerosis. The V end lost 3 bases, the J end lost 11 bases, and 9 bases lay between the germline ends. The CDR3 spans 11 residues. Germline V CDR1 and CDR2: SGDLS, YYNGEE. Assay: immunoSEQ multiplex PCR; the TCRdb copy retains only in-frame clones and omits some. Found here are some 41,000 clones, about nine tenths of them singletons; the top ten hold 0.45% to 0.55%. Sequencing used CD4+ T cells from peripheral blood mononuclear cells, obtained in the third trimester of pregnancy. The chain joins TRBV9 to TRBJ1-5, with a weak D call TRBD1 (5 bases). The receptor was isolated from a female donor in good health, enrolled as a control in a pregnancy study. Here the CDR3 DNA reads TGTGCCAGCAGCGGCCGACAGTCCCAGCATTTT. Its protein product is CASSGRQSQHF.